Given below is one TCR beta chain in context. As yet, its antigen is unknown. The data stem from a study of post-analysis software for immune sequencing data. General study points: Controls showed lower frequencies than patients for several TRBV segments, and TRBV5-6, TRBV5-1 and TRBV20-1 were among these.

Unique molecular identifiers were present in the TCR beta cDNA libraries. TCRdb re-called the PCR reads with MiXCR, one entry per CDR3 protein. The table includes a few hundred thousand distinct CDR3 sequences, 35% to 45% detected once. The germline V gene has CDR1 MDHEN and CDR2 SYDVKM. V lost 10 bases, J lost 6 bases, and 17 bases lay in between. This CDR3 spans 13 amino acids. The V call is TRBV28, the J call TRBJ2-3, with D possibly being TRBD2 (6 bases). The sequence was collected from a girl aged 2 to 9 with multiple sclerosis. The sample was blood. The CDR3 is CANARRDWDTQYF. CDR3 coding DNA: TGTGCCAACGCACGGAGGGATTGGGATACGCAGTATTTT.